The source of this T cell receptor beta chain is a study of early T cells in non-severe SARS-CoV-2 infection. In the study overall: Unsorted whole blood bulk RNA was sequenced, with unpaired chains.

Per the germline V gene, CDR1 is MNHNS and CDR2 is SASEGT. The V and J ends lost 1 base and 6 bases respectively, with 13 bases between them. This CDR3 has 14 residues. TCRdb analysed the 5' RACE reads with MiXCR anew, one entry per CDR3 protein. The table shows about 79,000 distinct CDR3 sequences, with about 11% occurring only once. The clonotype comes from an adult who was a healthcare worker with PCR-confirmed SARS-CoV-2 infection or an uninfected control (not recorded which). The sample taken for sequencing was whole blood. The V and J genes are TRBV6-1 and TRBJ2-7; no clear D gene. The CDR3 protein is CASSEEVSLGEQYF. The CDR3 nucleotides read TGTGCCAGCAGTGAAGAAGTCTCCTTGGGCGAGCAGTACTTC.